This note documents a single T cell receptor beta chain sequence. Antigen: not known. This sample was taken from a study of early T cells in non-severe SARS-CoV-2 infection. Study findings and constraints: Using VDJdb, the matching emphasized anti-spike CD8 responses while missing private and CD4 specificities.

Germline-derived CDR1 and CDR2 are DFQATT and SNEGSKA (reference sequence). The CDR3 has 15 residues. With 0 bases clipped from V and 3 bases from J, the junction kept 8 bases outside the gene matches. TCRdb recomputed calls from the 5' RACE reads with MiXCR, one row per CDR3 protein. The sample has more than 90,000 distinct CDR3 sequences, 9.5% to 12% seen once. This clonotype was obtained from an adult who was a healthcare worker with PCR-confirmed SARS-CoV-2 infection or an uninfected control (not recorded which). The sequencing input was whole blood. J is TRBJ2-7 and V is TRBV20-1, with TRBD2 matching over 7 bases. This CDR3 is CSARDREDTHYEQYF. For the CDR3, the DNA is TGCAGTGCTAGAGATCGGGAGGACACCCACTACGAGCAGTACTTC.